This T cell receptor beta chain was captured by sequencing in a study of blood T cell repertoires in COVID-19. CDR1 and CDR2 from the germline V gene are SGHTA and FQGTGA. This CDR3 has 15 amino acids. After removal of 4 bases from V and 2 bases from J, the junction contained 3 bases not matched to a gene. TCRdb's table, derived via immunoSEQ multiplex PCR, lists solely in-frame clones and lacks some. The data contain some 170,000 clones, about 83% of them seen just once; the ten biggest clones take up around 12%. The sample comprised peripheral blood. This receptor was identified in a woman in her sixties or seventies with COVID-19, enrolled during active disease. The chain recombines TRBV7-3 with TRBJ2-3; TRBD2 aligns across 10 bases. In nucleotides, the CDR3 is TGTGCCAGCAGCTCCGGACTAGCGGCCACAGATACGCAGTATTTT. This gives the protein CASSSGLAATDTQYF. The whole variable domain, filled in from reference TRBV7-3 and TRBJ2-3, reads GAGVSQTPSNKVTEKGKYVELRCDPISGHTALYWYRQSLGQGPEFLIYFQGTGAADDSGLPNDRFFAVRPEGSVSTLKIQRTERGDSAVYLCASSSGLAATDTQYFGPGTRLTVL.